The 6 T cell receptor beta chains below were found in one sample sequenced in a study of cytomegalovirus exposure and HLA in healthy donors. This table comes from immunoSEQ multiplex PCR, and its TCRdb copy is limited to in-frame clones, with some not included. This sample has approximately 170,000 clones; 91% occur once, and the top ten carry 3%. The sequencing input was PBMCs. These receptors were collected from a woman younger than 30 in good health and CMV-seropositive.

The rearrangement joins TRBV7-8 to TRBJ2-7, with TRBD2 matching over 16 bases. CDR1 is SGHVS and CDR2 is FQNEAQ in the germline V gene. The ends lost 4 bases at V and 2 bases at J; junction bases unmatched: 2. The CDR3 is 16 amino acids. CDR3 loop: CASSSGTSGRAYEQYF. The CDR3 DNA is TGTGCCAGCAGCTCCGGGACTAGCGGGAGGGCCTACGAGCAGTACTTC.

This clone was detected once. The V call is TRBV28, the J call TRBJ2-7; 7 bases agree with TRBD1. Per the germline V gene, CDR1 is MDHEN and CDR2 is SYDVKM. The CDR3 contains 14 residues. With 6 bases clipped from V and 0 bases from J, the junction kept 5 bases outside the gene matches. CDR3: CASRSTGSSYEQYF. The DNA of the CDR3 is TGTGCCAGCAGGTCGACAGGGAGCTCCTACGAGCAGTACTTC.

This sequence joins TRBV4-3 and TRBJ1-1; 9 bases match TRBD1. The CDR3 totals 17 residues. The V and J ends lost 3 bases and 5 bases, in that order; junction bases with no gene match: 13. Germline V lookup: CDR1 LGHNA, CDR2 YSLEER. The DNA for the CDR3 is TGCGCCAGCAGCCAGGCTACAGGGGGCCGCCAGAGGACTGAAGCTTTCTTT. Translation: CASSQATGGRQRTEAFF.

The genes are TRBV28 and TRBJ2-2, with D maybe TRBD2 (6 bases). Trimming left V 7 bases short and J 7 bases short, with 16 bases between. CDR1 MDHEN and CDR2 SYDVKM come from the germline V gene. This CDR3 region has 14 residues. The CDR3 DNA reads TGTGCCAGCAATTGGGGCCAGGGAGGCGGGGAGCTGTTTTTT. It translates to CASNWGQGGGELFF.

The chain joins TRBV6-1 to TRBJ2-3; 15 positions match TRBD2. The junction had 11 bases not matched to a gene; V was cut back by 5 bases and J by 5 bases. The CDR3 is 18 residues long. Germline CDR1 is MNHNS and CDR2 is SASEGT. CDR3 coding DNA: TGTGCCAGCAGTAAAGGACTAGCGGGAGGGCCTTCAGTAGATACGCAGTATTTT. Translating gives CASSKGLAGGPSVDTQYF.

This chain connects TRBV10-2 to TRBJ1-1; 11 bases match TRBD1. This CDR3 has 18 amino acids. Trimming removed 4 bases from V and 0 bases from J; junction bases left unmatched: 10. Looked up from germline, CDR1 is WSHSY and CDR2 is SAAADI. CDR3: CASSVKGQGAALNTEAFF. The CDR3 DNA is TGCGCCAGCAGTGTCAAAGGACAGGGGGCCGCTTTGAACACTGAAGCTTTCTTT.